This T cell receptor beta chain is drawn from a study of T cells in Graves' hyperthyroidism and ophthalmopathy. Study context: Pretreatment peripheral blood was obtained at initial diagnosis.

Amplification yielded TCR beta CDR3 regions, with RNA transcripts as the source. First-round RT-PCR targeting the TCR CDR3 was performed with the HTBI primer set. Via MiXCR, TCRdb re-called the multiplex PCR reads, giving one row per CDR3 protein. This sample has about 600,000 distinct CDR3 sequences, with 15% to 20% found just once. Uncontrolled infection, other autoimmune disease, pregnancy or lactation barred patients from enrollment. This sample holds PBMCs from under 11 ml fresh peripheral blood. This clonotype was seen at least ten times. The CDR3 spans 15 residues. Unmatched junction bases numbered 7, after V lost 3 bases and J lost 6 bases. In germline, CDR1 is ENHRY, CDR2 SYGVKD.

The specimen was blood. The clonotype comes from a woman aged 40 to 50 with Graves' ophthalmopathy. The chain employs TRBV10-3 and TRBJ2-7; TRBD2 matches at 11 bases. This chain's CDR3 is CAISDGFSGRGEQYF. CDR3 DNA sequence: TGTGCCATCAGTGACGGGTTTAGCGGGAGGGGCGAGCAGTACTTC.